These T cell receptor beta chains were read from a single sample in a study of cytomegalovirus exposure and HLA in healthy donors. TCRdb's table, derived via immunoSEQ multiplex PCR, lists solely in-frame clones and lacks some. The sample yields about 250,000 clones, about 75% seen once. Sequenced: PBMCs. The receptors shown here come from a female donor in good health and CMV-seronegative. The CDR3 runs from the conserved cysteine through the conserved F or W. Fields, in order: D gene, V gene, J gene, clone size, CDR3 DNA, CDR3 protein. The D gene is left open where the match is weak. Expanded clones get a size class; other rows say once, few or many, or leave the size out.

d_gene: .
v_gene: TRBV28
j_gene: TRBJ1-1
abundance: once
CDR3nt: TGTGCCAGCAGTTTAGCCCAGATGAACACTGAAGCTTTCTTT
CDR3aa: CASSLAQMNTEAFF

d_gene: TRBD2
v_gene: TRBV5-1
j_gene: TRBJ2-1
abundance: .
CDR3nt: TGCGCCAGCACCCTGGGCGGGAGGGCCGACGATGAGCAGTTCTTC
CDR3aa: CASTLGGRADDEQFF

d_gene: TRBD2
v_gene: TRBV7-8
j_gene: TRBJ2-1
abundance: .
CDR3nt: TGTGCCAGCAGCCTTTTGGGGACTAGCGGGTACAATGAGCAGTTCTTC
CDR3aa: CASSLLGTSGYNEQFF

d_gene: .
v_gene: TRBV7-9
j_gene: TRBJ2-1
abundance: .
CDR3nt: TGTGCCAGCAGCCCCAAGCGGAACTCCTACAATGAGCAGTTCTTC
CDR3aa: CASSPKRNSYNEQFF

d_gene: .
v_gene: TRBV5-6
j_gene: TRBJ1-5
abundance: .
CDR3nt: TGTGCCAGCAGCTCAAGGGGGTATTCATACCAGCCCCAGCATTTT
CDR3aa: CASSSRGYSYQPQHF

d_gene: .
v_gene: TRBV5-1
j_gene: TRBJ2-6
abundance: .
CDR3nt: TGCGCCAGCAGCTTGGCACCTACCCACTCTGGGGCCAACGTCCTGACTTTC
CDR3aa: CASSLAPTHSGANVLTF

d_gene: .
v_gene: TRBV25-1
j_gene: TRBJ2-1
abundance: .
CDR3nt: TGTGCCAGCAGTGAGCCAGGGAATGAGCAGTTCTTC
CDR3aa: CASSEPGNEQFF

d_gene: TRBD1
v_gene: TRBV7-9
j_gene: TRBJ1-6
abundance: once
CDR3nt: TGTGCCAGCAGCTTGACAGGGGTTGCGTCACCCCTCCACTTT
CDR3aa: CASSLTGVASPLHF

d_gene: .
v_gene: TRBV27
j_gene: TRBJ2-7
abundance: .
CDR3nt: TGTGCCAGCAGTGACGCGGGATCCCCAGGAGAGCAGTACTTC
CDR3aa: CASSDAGSPGEQYF

d_gene: TRBD1
v_gene: TRBV2
j_gene: TRBJ2-3
abundance: few
CDR3nt: TGTGCCAGCAGTGGGGACAGGGGGCTTGACACAGATACGCAGTATTTT
CDR3aa: CASSGDRGLDTDTQYF

d_gene: .
v_gene: TRBV2
j_gene: TRBJ2-5
abundance: .
CDR3nt: TGTGCCATCGTAGAAGGAGCCCGGAACGGTGAGACCCAGTACTTC
CDR3aa: CAIVEGARNGETQYF

d_gene: .
v_gene: TRBV7-6
j_gene: TRBJ1-1
abundance: .
CDR3nt: TGTGCCAGCAGCTTAGCGGGGGGGAACACTGAAGCTTTCTTT
CDR3aa: CASSLAGGNTEAFF

d_gene: TRBD1
v_gene: TRBV5-1
j_gene: TRBJ1-1
abundance: .
CDR3nt: TGCGCCAGCAGCCCGATTGGACAGGGCGGAGGGGGGACTGAAGCTTTCTTT
CDR3aa: CASSPIGQGGGGTEAFF

d_gene: .
v_gene: TRBV7-9
j_gene: TRBJ2-5
abundance: once
CDR3nt: TGTGCCAGCAGCTTTTCTGAGACCCAGTACTTC
CDR3aa: CASSFSETQYF

d_gene: TRBD1
v_gene: TRBV9
j_gene: TRBJ1-4
abundance: few
CDR3nt: TGTGCCAGCAGCCCTACAGGACAGGGAAGGAGTGAAAAACTGTTTTTT
CDR3aa: CASSPTGQGRSEKLFF

d_gene: .
v_gene: TRBV5-6
j_gene: TRBJ2-7
abundance: .
CDR3nt: TGTGCCAGCAGCTTCACAAGGGGATCCTACGAGCAGTACTTC
CDR3aa: CASSFTRGSYEQYF

d_gene: .
v_gene: TRBV11-3
j_gene: TRBJ1-4
abundance: .
CDR3nt: TGTGCCAGCAGCTTAAATTCGGCTAGTGAAAAACTGTTTTTT
CDR3aa: CASSLNSASEKLFF

d_gene: TRBD1
v_gene: TRBV7-2
j_gene: TRBJ1-3
abundance: .
CDR3nt: TGTGCCAGCAGCTTAAGGACAGGGAGGACTGGAAACACCATATATTTT
CDR3aa: CASSLRTGRTGNTIYF

d_gene: TRBD1
v_gene: TRBV5-1
j_gene: TRBJ2-5
abundance: few
CDR3nt: TGCGCCAGCAGCTCCAGGACAGGTGGAGAGACCCAGTACTTC
CDR3aa: CASSSRTGGETQYF

d_gene: TRBD1
v_gene: TRBV4-1
j_gene: TRBJ2-7
abundance: .
CDR3nt: TGCGCCAGCAGCCAAGAATTTGGGACAGGGATCTACGAGCAGTACTTC
CDR3aa: CASSQEFGTGIYEQYF

d_gene: .
v_gene: TRBV14
j_gene: TRBJ2-2
abundance: .
CDR3nt: TGTGCCAGCAGCCGGCGGGGCGGGGAGCTGTTCTTT
CDR3aa: CASSRRGGELFF

d_gene: TRBD2
v_gene: TRBV30
j_gene: TRBJ2-7
abundance: .
CDR3nt: TGTGCCTGGAGTGGTGTAGCGGGAGTCCACGAGCAGTACTTC
CDR3aa: CAWSGVAGVHEQYF

d_gene: TRBD2
v_gene: TRBV2
j_gene: TRBJ2-7
abundance: .
CDR3nt: TGTGCCAGCAGAAAACTTCCGGGACTAGCGGGAGGAAGCTCCTACGAGCAGTACTTC
CDR3aa: CASRKLPGLAGGSSYEQYF

d_gene: TRBD2
v_gene: TRBV7-2
j_gene: TRBJ2-7
abundance: .
CDR3nt: TGTGCCTGTAGACTAGCGGGAGGGAACGAGCAGTACTTC
CDR3aa: CACRLAGGNEQYF

d_gene: TRBD2
v_gene: TRBV25-1
j_gene: TRBJ2-5
abundance: once
CDR3nt: TGTGCCAGCAGTGAATCAATGGGACTAGCGGGAGTTGAGACCCAGTACTTC
CDR3aa: CASSESMGLAGVETQYF

d_gene: .
v_gene: TRBV6-1
j_gene: TRBJ1-2
abundance: .
CDR3nt: TGTGCCAGCAGTGAACGGACACCCGCGACCTATGGCTACACCTTC
CDR3aa: CASSERTPATYGYTF

d_gene: .
v_gene: TRBV5-1
j_gene: TRBJ1-1
abundance: .
CDR3nt: TGCGCCAGCAGATCAGACTCCTTCCGATCCGAAGCTTTCTTT
CDR3aa: CASRSDSFRSEAFF

d_gene: TRBD2
v_gene: TRBV15
j_gene: TRBJ2-3
abundance: .
CDR3nt: TGTGCCACCAGCAGAGGTCTCCGGGAGGTGGCAGATACGCAGTATTTT
CDR3aa: CATSRGLREVADTQYF

d_gene: TRBD1
v_gene: TRBV11-2
j_gene: TRBJ2-5
abundance: few
CDR3nt: TGTGCCAGCAGCCACGGGACAGTCCACTTC
CDR3aa: CASSHGTVHF

d_gene: TRBD2
v_gene: TRBV14
j_gene: TRBJ2-3
abundance: .
CDR3nt: TGTGCCAGCAGCCAAAGGCTAGCGGGAGGGGAAGATACGCAGTATTTT
CDR3aa: CASSQRLAGGEDTQYF

d_gene: .
v_gene: TRBV30
j_gene: TRBJ2-7
abundance: .
CDR3nt: TGTGCCTGGAGTAAGTTGAGCCCTTCCTACGAGCAGTACTTC
CDR3aa: CAWSKLSPSYEQYF

d_gene: .
v_gene: TRBV2
j_gene: TRBJ1-1
abundance: .
CDR3nt: TGTGCCAGCACCGTATCGGGGAGAACTGAAGCTTTCTTT
CDR3aa: CASTVSGRTEAFF

d_gene: .
v_gene: TRBV5-1
j_gene: TRBJ2-1
abundance: few
CDR3nt: TGCGCCAGCAGCCTCTCCTACGGGGATAATGAGCAGTTCTTC
CDR3aa: CASSLSYGDNEQFF

d_gene: .
v_gene: TRBV7-9
j_gene: TRBJ1-2
abundance: .
CDR3nt: TGTGCCAGCAGCCGTGTCCCAGGGGAACTTAACTATGGCTACACCTTC
CDR3aa: CASSRVPGELNYGYTF

d_gene: .
v_gene: TRBV10-1
j_gene: TRBJ2-7
abundance: few
CDR3nt: TGCGCCAGCATGGGACAAGGAGGCGAGCAGTACTTC
CDR3aa: CASMGQGGEQYF

d_gene: TRBD1
v_gene: TRBV5-1
j_gene: TRBJ2-3
abundance: .
CDR3nt: TGCGCCAGCAGCGGACAGGGGGGAGGCACAGATACGCAGTATTTT
CDR3aa: CASSGQGGGTDTQYF

d_gene: TRBD2
v_gene: TRBV7-8
j_gene: TRBJ2-7
abundance: few
CDR3nt: TGTGCCAGCAGCTTCGCACTAGCGAGCTCCTACGAGCAGTACTTC
CDR3aa: CASSFALASSYEQYF

d_gene: .
v_gene: TRBV10-3
j_gene: TRBJ1-3
abundance: .
CDR3nt: TGTGCCACTTCCCAGGGGAGCTCTGGAAACACCATATATTTT
CDR3aa: CATSQGSSGNTIYF

d_gene: .
v_gene: TRBV7-9
j_gene: TRBJ2-1
abundance: .
CDR3nt: TGTGCCAGCGGGAGCGAATTTTACAATGAGCAGTTCTTC
CDR3aa: CASGSEFYNEQFF

d_gene: .
v_gene: TRBV18
j_gene: TRBJ1-5
abundance: .
CDR3nt: TGTGCCAGCTCACCAGGGGCAGCTAGCAATCAGCCCCAGCATTTT
CDR3aa: CASSPGAASNQPQHF

d_gene: TRBD2
v_gene: TRBV29-1
j_gene: TRBJ2-2
abundance: .
CDR3nt: TGCAGCGTTGGGGCTAGCGGGGATCACCGGGAGCTGTTTTTT
CDR3aa: CSVGASGDHRELFF

d_gene: TRBD1
v_gene: TRBV5-1
j_gene: TRBJ2-7
abundance: .
CDR3nt: TGCGCCAGCAGCGGGGGGACAGGAACCTACGAGCAGTACTTC
CDR3aa: CASSGGTGTYEQYF

d_gene: .
v_gene: TRBV7-8
j_gene: TRBJ2-7
abundance: .
CDR3nt: TGTGCCAGCAGCTTAACTGGTTACTACGAGCAGTACTTC
CDR3aa: CASSLTGYYEQYF

d_gene: TRBD1
v_gene: TRBV9
j_gene: TRBJ2-7
abundance: .
CDR3nt: TGTGCCAGCAGCTCGTGGCCCAGGGGGACCTACGAGCAGTACTTC
CDR3aa: CASSSWPRGTYEQYF

d_gene: TRBD2
v_gene: TRBV9
j_gene: TRBJ2-3
abundance: .
CDR3nt: TGTGCCAGCAGCGTAGTGGGGGGGGGCACAGATACGCAGTATTTT
CDR3aa: CASSVVGGGTDTQYF

d_gene: .
v_gene: TRBV6-5
j_gene: TRBJ1-3
abundance: .
CDR3nt: TGTGCCAGCAGTTACGCCACCGGACAGTTAGGAAACACCATATATTTT
CDR3aa: CASSYATGQLGNTIYF

d_gene: TRBD1
v_gene: TRBV14
j_gene: TRBJ1-2
abundance: .
CDR3nt: TGTGCCAGCAGCCTGGGACAGAACGGAGGTGGCTACACCTTC
CDR3aa: CASSLGQNGGGYTF

d_gene: .
v_gene: TRBV29-1
j_gene: TRBJ2-1
abundance: few
CDR3nt: TGCAGCGTTGAAAGGGGGAGCTCCTACAATGAGCAGTTCTTC
CDR3aa: CSVERGSSYNEQFF

d_gene: .
v_gene: TRBV5-4
j_gene: TRBJ2-7
abundance: once
CDR3nt: TGTGCCTCTGGCTCGGGTGGGGCTTCCTACGAGCAGTACTTC
CDR3aa: CASGSGGASYEQYF

d_gene: TRBD1
v_gene: TRBV7-8
j_gene: TRBJ1-4
abundance: .
CDR3nt: TGTGCCAGCAGCTCACGGGACAGAGCCATGGGAAAACTGTTTTTT
CDR3aa: CASSSRDRAMGKLFF

d_gene: .
v_gene: TRBV13
j_gene: TRBJ2-7
abundance: .
CDR3nt: TGTGCCAGGCCCGCACTAGCTACCTACGAGCAGTACTTC
CDR3aa: CARPALATYEQYF

d_gene: .
v_gene: TRBV9
j_gene: TRBJ1-5
abundance: .
CDR3nt: TGTGCCAGCAGCGCCGGGCAGGGAGGTTATCAGCCCCAGCATTTT
CDR3aa: CASSAGQGGYQPQHF

d_gene: TRBD2
v_gene: TRBV10-3
j_gene: TRBJ2-3
abundance: once
CDR3nt: TGTGCCATCAGAGTGGCTAGCGGGAGGGCAGATACGCAGTATTTT
CDR3aa: CAIRVASGRADTQYF

d_gene: .
v_gene: TRBV18
j_gene: TRBJ2-1
abundance: once
CDR3nt: TGTGCCAGCTCACCAGGTTCCGGTTACAATGAGCAGTTCTTC
CDR3aa: CASSPGSGYNEQFF